This is a list of T cell receptor beta chains from one sample in a study of T-cell memory formation after mild COVID-19. TCRdb ran MiXCR on the 5' RACE reads and lists one entry per CDR3 protein. The sample consists of about 150,000 distinct CDR3 sequences, approximately 15% of them appearing once. Input material: PBMCs or a T cell subset sorted from them (not recorded which). The receptors come from an adult woman who had mild COVID-19 (a few samples of this study predate the infection). Cell type and time point are not known. The CDR3 runs from the conserved cysteine through the conserved F or W.

v_call,cdr3_length,cdr3_aa
TRBV5-3,17,CARSLAPEARTPGSCFF
TRBV6-2/TRBV6-3,12,CASSYSGNIQYF
TRBV29-1,20,CSVEGETGQGPSPEGYGYTF
TRBV27,15,CASSTRTGPTGELFF
TRBV9,14,CASSVDLSGNTIYF
TRBV18,14,CASSPPTNLVEQFF
TRBV2,15,CASSEGTGGTDTKYF
TRBV29-1,15,CSVERLGTVYNEQFF
TRBV20-1,13,CSAYDRDMIEQYF
TRBV5-1,14,CASSLAGDTDTQYF
TRBV2,14,CASNGQGVAYEQYF
TRBV11-2,16,CASSPRTSGRANEQFF
TRBV12-3/TRBV12-4,12,CASTSLDNEQFF
TRBV7-9,16,CASSPDTTGGRETQYF
TRBV7-9,13,CASSLELEETQYF
TRBV24-1,14,CATRADRDTGELFF
TRBV6-2/TRBV6-3,16,CASRPPGTSGSNEQFF
TRBV19,13,CASSIVGDYEQYF
TRBV15,16,CATSRDFQGPRDEQYF
TRBV20-1,16,CSARGQQGQGASGYTF
TRBV7-6,14,CASSRGGFDNEQFF
TRBV6-2/TRBV6-3,10,CASLGETQYF
TRBV5-6,15,CASSYRQIISYEQYF
TRBV12-3/TRBV12-4,14,CASSLQAGADTQYF
TRBV12-3/TRBV12-4,15,CASSLSQGYTGELFF
TRBV6-2/TRBV6-3,14,CASSYGQGPYEQYF